This passage covers 28 T cell receptor beta chains from one sample sequenced in a study of blood T cell repertoires in COVID-19. Sequencing was performed with immunoSEQ multiplex PCR; in TCRdb, only in-frame clones are kept and a portion is missing. The sample comprises 200,000 to 250,000 clones, roughly 78% of which are singletons, and over 9.5% rests with the top ten. Sequences were obtained from peripheral blood. The origin of the receptors is a woman aged 40-49 years with acute or convalescent COVID-19.

The chain recombines TRBV30 with TRBJ1-2, with a tentative D call TRBD1 (6 bases). Germline V lookup: CDR1 GTSNPN, CDR2 SVGIG (reference sequence). Trimming pared 3 bases from V and 5 bases from J, leaving 13 bases between. The length of the CDR3 is 13 residues. As DNA, the CDR3 is TGTGCCTGGAGAGAACAGGGCGGTTATGGCTACACCTTC. Encoded protein: CAWREQGGYGYTF.

This sequence joins TRBV19 and TRBJ1-5, with D uncertain. V lost 5 bases to trimming and J lost 0 bases, with 8 bases between them. CDR3 size: 14 residues. Looked up from germline, CDR1 is LNHDA and CDR2 is SQIVND (reference sequence). The DNA for the CDR3 is TGTGCCAGTAGTCGGAGCGATAGCAATCAGCCCCAGCATTTT. Its protein product is CASSRSDSNQPQHF.

The V and J genes are TRBV6-5 and TRBJ1-4; 9 nucleotides match TRBD1. Per germline, CDR1 MNHEY and CDR2 SVGAGI. The CDR3 contains 14 residues. Germline trimming cut 7 bases from V and 8 bases from J; bases unmatched to any gene: 8. CDR3 sequence reads: CASNLQGAGEKLFF. DNA of the CDR3: TGTGCCAGCAACTTACAGGGGGCTGGGGAAAAACTGTTTTTT.

This clone appeared many times. The chain employs TRBV7-2 and TRBJ1-1; D possibly corresponds to TRBD1 (6 bases). Per germline, CDR1 SGHTA and CDR2 FQGNSA. The CDR3 is 13 amino acids. V was trimmed by 5 bases and J by 5 bases, leaving 12 bases between them. The CDR3 DNA reads TGTGCCAGCAGCCCAGACAGGCGTACTGAAGCTTTCTTT. The encoded protein is CASSPDRRTEAFF.

The chain joins TRBV7-8 to TRBJ1-1; 8 nucleotides match TRBD1. The trim removed 1 base at V and 3 bases at J, leaving 4 bases unmatched. CDR1 is SGHVS, CDR2 FQNEAQ, per germline. The CDR3 spans 15 residues. The chain's CDR3 is CASSLGAGGYTEAFF. CDR3 sequence (DNA): TGTGCCAGCAGCTTAGGGGCAGGGGGCTACACTGAAGCTTTCTTT. Variable domain in full (rest from reference TRBV7-8 and TRBJ1-1): GAGVSQSPRYKVAKRGQDVALRCDPISGHVSLFWYQQALGQGPEFLTYFQNEAQLDKSGLPSDRFFAERPEGSVSTLKIQRTQQEDSAVYLCASSLGAGGYTEAFFGQGTRLTVV.

This chain joins TRBV29-1 and TRBJ2-7; TRBD1 is a possible D gene (7 bases). CDR3 size: 13 residues. Trimming stripped 4 bases from V and 3 bases from J, with 13 bases between. CDR1 and CDR2 (germline): SQVTM, ANQGSEA. CDR3 protein: CSVGAGQFYEQYF. The CDR3 DNA follows: TGCAGCGTTGGGGCGGGACAGTTCTACGAGCAGTACTTC.

The table lists this clone with a count of one. The gene calls are TRBV7-2 and TRBJ1-4, with 7 bases aligning to TRBD1. Trimming cost V 4 bases and J 5 bases; bases outside gene matches: 4. The CDR3 consists of 14 residues. Germline loops: CDR1 SGHTA, CDR2 FQGNSA. The CDR3 region has the DNA TGTGCCAGCAGCTCCGACAGGGTAAATGAAAAACTGTTTTTT. It translates to CASSSDRVNEKLFF.

This chain uses TRBV9 with TRBJ1-3, with D maybe TRBD1 (6 bases). Germline CDR1 and CDR2: SGDLS and YYNGEE. The V end was cut by 1 base, the J end by 6 bases, with 11 bases between. This CDR3 comprises 14 residues. CDR3 sequence: CASSVLPGENTIYF. The CDR3 DNA is TGTGCCAGCAGCGTACTGCCAGGGGAAAACACCATATATTTT. The full variable domain, in which reference TRBV9 and TRBJ1-3 provide the parts outside the CDR3, is DSGVTQTPKHLITATGQRVTLRCSPRSGDLSVYWYQQSLDQGLQFLIQYYNGEERAKGNILERFSAQQFPDLHSELNLSSLELGDSALYFCASSVLPGENTIYFGEGSWLTVV.

This rearrangement joins TRBV6-5 to TRBJ2-2; 8 positions agree with TRBD1. The CDR3 is made up of 14 amino acids. After removal of 8 bases from V and 4 bases from J, the junction contained 6 bases not matched to a gene. Per germline, CDR1 MNHEY and CDR2 SVGAGI. CDR3 residues: CASLRGQGTGELFF. CDR3 DNA sequence: TGTGCCAGCCTCAGAGGACAGGGCACCGGGGAGCTGTTTTTT.

This chain uses TRBV5-1 with TRBJ1-6; D is uncertain. CDR1 is SGHRS and CDR2 is YFSETQ in the germline V gene. V gave up 1 base and J gave up 9 bases, with 17 bases separating them. CDR3 size: 16 residues. For the CDR3, the DNA is TGCGCCAGCAGCTTGAACCAGCTAACTTCGGGTTCACCCCTCCACTTT. This encodes CASSLNQLTSGSPLHF.

V gene TRBV19 combines with J gene TRBJ2-5; TRBD2 agrees at 11 bases. CDR1 and CDR2 from the germline V gene are LNHDA and SQIVND (reference sequence). With V trimmed by 0 bases and J by 2 bases, 2 bases remained unmatched. This CDR3 is built from 16 residues. CDR3 in amino acids: CASSIDLAGGQETQYF. CDR3 nucleotide sequence: TGTGCCAGTAGTATAGACCTAGCGGGAGGACAAGAGACCCAGTACTTC. Together with reference TRBV19 and TRBJ2-5, the CDR3 gives the full variable domain: DGGITQSPKYLFRKEGQNVTLSCEQNLNHDAMYWYRQDPGQGLRLIYYSQIVNDFQKGDIAEGYSVSREKKESFPLTVTSAQKNPTAFYLCASSIDLAGGQETQYFGPGTRLLVL.

V usage is TRBV5-4 and J usage is TRBJ2-5, with D perhaps matching TRBD1 (5 bases). The CDR3 covers 15 residues. With 4 bases removed from V and 0 bases from J, the gap between germline ends came to 13 bases. Germline lookup yields CDR1 SGHNT and CDR2 YYREEE (reference sequence). The CDR3 loop is CASSAYSGNQETQYF. CDR3 in DNA: TGTGCCAGCAGCGCATACTCAGGGAACCAAGAGACCCAGTACTTC.

The chain couples TRBV6-6 to TRBJ1-2; D remains unclear. This CDR3 region has 13 residues. The ends were cut back, 6 bases at V and 2 bases at J, with 10 bases in the middle. The V gene's germline CDR1 is MNHNY and CDR2 SVGAGI (reference sequence). CDR3 residues: CASSDITNYGYTF. CDR3 bases: TGTGCCAGCAGCGACATTACCAACTATGGCTACACCTTC.

V usage is TRBV6-6 and J usage is TRBJ1-2, with TRBD1 matching 7 bases. There are 14 residues in the CDR3. The junction had 4 bases not matched to a gene; V was cut back by 1 base and J by 5 bases. Germline CDR1 MNHNY, CDR2 SVGAGI (reference sequence). The CDR3 is CASSYLGRGYGYTF. For the CDR3, the DNA is TGTGCCAGCAGTTACTTAGGCAGGGGGTATGGCTACACCTTC.

The chain employs TRBV19 and TRBJ1-4; D perhaps matches TRBD1 (5 bases). This CDR3 has 14 amino acids. The germline V and J ends were trimmed by 9 bases and 4 bases, with 15 bases remaining between them. The germline CDR1 and CDR2 sequences are LNHDA and SQIVND (reference sequence). CDR3: CASGPGGDNEKLFF. In DNA form, the CDR3 reads TGTGCCAGCGGACCGGGGGGAGATAATGAAAAACTGTTTTTT.

This clone showed up just once. This chain uses TRBV5-7 with TRBJ2-7; 7 bases map to TRBD1. TRBV5-7 falls under the ORF class, with uncertain function. The ends lost 4 bases at V and 4 bases at J; junction bases unmatched: 20. CDR3 length: 18 residues. CDR3 residues: CASSLQTGQAAGGYEQYF. CDR3 bases: TGTGCCAGCAGCCTACAGACAGGGCAGGCTGCAGGGGGATACGAGCAGTACTTC.

This clone showed up many times. V gene TRBV6-5 combines with J gene TRBJ1-5; D gene unclear. Germline V gene sequence: CDR1 MNHEY, CDR2 SVGAGI. The CDR3 loop spans 13 amino acids. V was pared by 8 bases and J by 4 bases, with 12 bases between. CDR3 residues: CASGDYSNQPQHF. DNA for the CDR3: TGTGCCAGCGGCGACTATTCGAATCAGCCCCAGCATTTT.

V gene TRBV7-9 combines with J gene TRBJ2-7; 7 bases map to TRBD2. CDR1 is SEHNR and CDR2 is FQNEAQ in the germline V gene (reference sequence). The CDR3 spans 13 residues. The junction had 5 bases not matched to a gene; V was cut back by 3 bases and J by 6 bases. This CDR3 reads CASSLAGVLEQYF. The CDR3 nucleotides are TGTGCCAGCAGCTTGGCGGGAGTTCTCGAGCAGTACTTC.

The chain joins TRBV5-4 to TRBJ1-5; tentatively, D is TRBD1 (5 bases). The CDR3 contains 15 residues. Trimming cost V 4 bases and J 4 bases, with 15 bases left between them. Germline assignment: CDR1 SGHNT and CDR2 YYREEE (reference sequence). The CDR3 nucleotides are TGTGCCAGCAGCCCGGGGGTGGGGAGGAATCAGCCCCAGCATTTT. This gives the protein CASSPGVGRNQPQHF.

The table lists this clone with a few counts. The chain is built from TRBV2 and TRBJ1-1; 7 nucleotides align to TRBD1. Trimming took 4 bases from V and 4 from J; bases not matched to a gene: 6. The CDR3 has 14 amino acids. Germline CDR1 reads SNHLY; CDR2 reads FYNNEI. As DNA, the CDR3 is TGTGCCAGCAGTGCGGCAGGGGGGCTCACTGAAGCTTTCTTT. Protein product: CASSAAGGLTEAFF. Variable domain in full (rest from reference TRBV2 and TRBJ1-1): EPEVTQTPSHQVTQMGQEVILRCVPISNHLYFYWYRQILGQKVEFLVSFYNNEISEKSEIFDDQFSVERPDGSNFTLKIRSTKLEDSAMYFCASSAAGGLTEAFFGQGTRLTVV.

This clone appeared a few times. This chain links TRBV2 with TRBJ1-6; D is perhaps TRBD1 (5 bases). This CDR3 region has 13 residues. The germline CDR1 and CDR2 sequences are SNHLY and FYNNEI. V lost 8 bases, J lost 7 bases, and 12 bases lay in between. The CDR3 nucleotides are TGTGCCAGCCGCGGGGCAATGAATTCACCCCTCCACTTT. Protein: CASRGAMNSPLHF. Using reference TRBV2 and TRBJ1-6 for the parts outside the CDR3, the full variable domain is EPEVTQTPSHQVTQMGQEVILRCVPISNHLYFYWYRQILGQKVEFLVSFYNNEISEKSEIFDDQFSVERPDGSNFTLKIRSTKLEDSAMYFCASRGAMNSPLHFGNGTRLTVT.

The rearrangement links TRBV3-1 (or the pseudogene TRBV3-2) to TRBJ1-5; perhaps TRBD1 as D (5 bases). The CDR3 contains 16 residues. Trimming removed 1 base at V and 1 base at J, with 11 bases between. Germline-derived CDR1 and CDR2 are LGHDT and YNNKEL (reference sequence). The CDR3 nucleotides read TGTGCCAGCAGCCAAGGTCCAGACAGCAGCAATCAGCCCCAGCATTTT. Translation: CASSQGPDSSNQPQHF.

The rearrangement joins TRBV6-4 to TRBJ2-3; 7 bases map to TRBD2. CDR1 is MRHNA, CDR2 SNTAGT, per germline. J lost 8 bases, V lost 2 bases, and 7 bases had no gene match. The CDR3 is made up of 14 amino acids. In nucleotides, the CDR3 is TGTGCCAGCAGTGACATGGGAGGCGGGGGTACGCAGTATTTT. Translating gives CASSDMGGGGTQYF.

This chain connects TRBV19 to TRBJ1-4; 9 bases fit TRBD1. The J segment lost 8 bases and the V segment lost 6 bases, leaving 4 bases of the junction unmatched. Germline V gives CDR1 LNHDA, CDR2 SQIVND (reference sequence). This CDR3 has 13 amino acids. In nucleotides, the CDR3 is TGTGCCAGTAGGGACAGGGGTTGGGAAAAACTGTTTTTT. Translation: CASRDRGWEKLFF.

The chain couples TRBV7-9 to TRBJ2-1, with TRBD1 matching over 7 bases. V was pared by 7 bases and J by 4 bases, with 13 bases of the junction left unmatched. This CDR3 is 16 amino acids long. Per the germline V gene, CDR1 is SEHNR and CDR2 is FQNEAQ (reference sequence). The CDR3 coding sequence is TGTGCCAGCATCCCGTCGATCGAGGGGGCTTACAATGAGCAGTTCTTC. This codes for CASIPSIEGAYNEQFF.

The chain links TRBV5-1 to TRBJ1-2, with D possibly TRBD1 on 5 matching bases. This CDR3 is 13 amino acids long. V was shortened by 2 bases and J by 6 bases, with 11 bases between the two germline ends. Germline values: CDR1 SGHRS, CDR2 YFSETQ. CDR3 nucleotides: TGCGCCAGCAGCTTAGTAGGGGTCGATGGCTACACCTTC. Translating gives CASSLVGVDGYTF.

The chain joins TRBV10-1 to TRBJ1-1; D possibly corresponds to TRBD1 (6 bases). The CDR3 runs to 13 residues. The V gene lost 9 bases and the J gene lost 6 bases, with 17 bases spanning the gap. Per germline, CDR1 WNHNN and CDR2 SYGVQD (reference sequence). CDR3 region: CARLRGAASEAFF. CDR3 in DNA: TGCGCCAGGCTGCGGGGGGCCGCCTCTGAAGCTTTCTTT.

The chain recombines TRBV5-6 with TRBJ1-2; TRBD1 is a possible D gene (6 bases). Germline CDR1 is SGHDT and CDR2 is YYEEEE. This CDR3 contains 15 residues. With 2 bases removed from V and 1 base from J, the gap between germline ends came to 12 bases. CDR3 sequence reads: CASSLQGWGNYGYTF. The CDR3 bases are TGTGCCAGCAGCTTACAGGGATGGGGTAACTATGGCTACACCTTC.